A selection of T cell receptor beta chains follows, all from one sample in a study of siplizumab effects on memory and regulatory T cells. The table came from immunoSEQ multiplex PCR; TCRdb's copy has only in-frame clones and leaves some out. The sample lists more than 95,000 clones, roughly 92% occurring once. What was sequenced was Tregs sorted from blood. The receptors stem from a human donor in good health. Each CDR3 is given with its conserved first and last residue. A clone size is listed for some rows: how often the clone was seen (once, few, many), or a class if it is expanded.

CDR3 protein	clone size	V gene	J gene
CASSFRTSGKTNEQFF	NA	TRBV19	TRBJ2-1
CASSRGTGGFYYNEQFF	NA	TRBV5-1	TRBJ2-1
CASSAGQGGFYGYTF	NA	TRBV19	TRBJ1-2
CASSPRDFDNEQFF	NA	TRBV7-8	TRBJ2-1
CASSGSGFSPLHF	NA	TRBV2	TRBJ1-6
CASSEGLGAAQPQHF	NA	TRBV9	TRBJ1-5
CASSSQIGDTQYF	NA	TRBV7-6	TRBJ2-3
CASSQDQRVAGGQYF	NA	TRBV4-1	TRBJ2-7
CASSLDPPDTQYF	NA	TRBV5-4	TRBJ2-3
CASRRRVGSTNYGYTF	NA	TRBV5-4	TRBJ1-2
CASSLDRGPQHF	NA	TRBV5-1	TRBJ1-5
CASRLAGTGGTEAFF	NA	TRBV7-9	TRBJ1-1
CASDGQGGTEAFF	NA	TRBV6-5	TRBJ1-1
CASSQDWVSWAETQYF	NA	TRBV4-1	TRBJ2-5
CASSLGPTGGNYF	NA	TRBV7-8	TRBJ2-7
CASSLIRVTGELFF	NA	TRBV5-1	TRBJ2-2
CASSIGTGTDTQYF	NA	TRBV19	TRBJ2-3
CASSYLSLAVETQYF	once	TRBV6-6	TRBJ2-5
CASSRAPYSNQPQHF	NA	TRBV5-6	TRBJ1-5
CASSLTGGGYTF	NA	TRBV28	TRBJ1-2
CASSGGNYGYTF	NA	TRBV5-1	TRBJ1-2
CATLGRGGTDTQYF	NA	TRBV6-6	TRBJ2-3
CASSADSGSNQPQHF	few	TRBV2	TRBJ1-5
CASSLGSYNEQFF	once	TRBV7-2	TRBJ2-1
CASSRYNEQYF	NA	TRBV7-2	NA
CASSPPGGTEAFF	NA	TRBV11-2	TRBJ1-1
CASSLVLGHNYGYTF	once	TRBV7-9	TRBJ1-2
CASSFQGKQYF	NA	TRBV5-1	TRBJ2-7
CASSQVQGRGYNEQFF	NA	TRBV4-3	TRBJ2-1
CASSLGGGQSTQYF	NA	TRBV7-9	TRBJ2-3
CASTRGPAYGYTF	NA	TRBV6-1	TRBJ1-2
CASSLAAMGLGIYEQYF	NA	TRBV7-9	TRBJ2-7
CASSASTGSYGYTF	NA	TRBV25-1	TRBJ1-2
CASSLAGNEKLFF	NA	TRBV5-1	TRBJ1-4